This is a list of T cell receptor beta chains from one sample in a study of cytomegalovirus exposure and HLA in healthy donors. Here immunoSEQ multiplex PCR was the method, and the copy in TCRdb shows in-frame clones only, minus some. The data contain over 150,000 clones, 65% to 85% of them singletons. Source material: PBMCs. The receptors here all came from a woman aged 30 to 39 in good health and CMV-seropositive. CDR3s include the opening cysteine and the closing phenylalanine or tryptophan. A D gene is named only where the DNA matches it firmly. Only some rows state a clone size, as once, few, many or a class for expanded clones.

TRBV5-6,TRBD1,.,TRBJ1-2,TGTGCCAGCAGCACAGGGGCCCATAACTATGGCTACACCTTC,CASSTGAHNYGYTF
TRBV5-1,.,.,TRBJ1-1,TGCGCCAGCAGCTGGCATGGAAGGGAGAGCACTGAAGCTTTCTTT,CASSWHGRESTEAFF
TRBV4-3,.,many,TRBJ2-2,TGCGCCAGCAGCCAAGACGGAGCGAACACCGGGGAGCTGTTTTTT,CASSQDGANTGELFF
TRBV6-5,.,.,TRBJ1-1,TGTGCCAGCAGACCCGGGAGCGGCGGCACTGAAGCTTTCTTT,CASRPGSGGTEAFF
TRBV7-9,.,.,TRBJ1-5,TGTTCCAGCAGCCCCGATGGAGACAATCAGCCCCAGCATTTT,CSSSPDGDNQPQHF
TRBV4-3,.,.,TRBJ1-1,TGCGCCAGCAGCCGGGCAGGGGTGAGCACTGAAGCTTTCTTT,CASSRAGVSTEAFF
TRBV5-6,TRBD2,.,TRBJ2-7,TGTGCCAGCAGCCCTCGTTTTAGCGGGGGAACAAACTACGAGCAGTACTTC,CASSPRFSGGTNYEQYF
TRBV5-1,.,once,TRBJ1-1,TGCGCCAGCAGCTTGCGGGAGAGGACTGAAGCTTTCTTT,CASSLRERTEAFF
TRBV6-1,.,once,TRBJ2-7,TGTGCCAGCGTCTTTGGGACTGGATCCTACGAGCAGTACTTC,CASVFGTGSYEQYF
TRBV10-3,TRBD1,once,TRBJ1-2,TGTGCCATCAGTACAGGACAGGGTGAAGGGAACTATGGCTACACCTTC,CAISTGQGEGNYGYTF
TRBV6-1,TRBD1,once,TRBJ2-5,TGTGCCAGCAGAAGCCGGGACAGTCAAGAGACCCAGTACTTC,CASRSRDSQETQYF
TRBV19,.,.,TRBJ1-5,TGTGCCAGTAGTATCAACGGAGATCATAGCAATCAGCCCCAGCATTTT,CASSINGDHSNQPQHF
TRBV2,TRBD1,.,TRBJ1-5,TGTGCCAGCAGTGCGACAGGGCAGGATCAGCCCCAGCATTTT,CASSATGQDQPQHF
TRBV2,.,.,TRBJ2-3,TGTGCCAGCAGTGACGGGGTAGGAGATACGCAGTATTTT,CASSDGVGDTQYF
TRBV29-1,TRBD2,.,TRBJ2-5,TGCAGCGTGACGGGACTAGCGGGGGCGGAGACCCAGTACTTC,CSVTGLAGAETQYF
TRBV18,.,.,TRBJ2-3,TGTGCCAGCTCACCAGGGAGTCCCGTGGGGACAGATACGCAGTATTTT,CASSPGSPVGTDTQYF
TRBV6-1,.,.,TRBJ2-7,TGTGCCAGCAGTGAAGTGACAGACGAGCAGTACTTC,CASSEVTDEQYF
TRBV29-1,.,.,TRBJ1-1,TGCAGCGTCGTTAACACAGGGTCGGGGTTGAACACTGAAGCTTTCTTT,CSVVNTGSGLNTEAFF
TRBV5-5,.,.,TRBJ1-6,TGTGCCAGCAGAAGGGGGATAAATTCACCCCTCCACTTT,CASRRGINSPLHF
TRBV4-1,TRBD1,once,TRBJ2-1,TGCGCCAGCAGCCAAGCCTCGACAGGGGGGAAAAGGATAAGCTCCTACAATGAGCAGTTCTTC,CASSQASTGGKRISSYNEQFF
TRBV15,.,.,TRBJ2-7,TGTGCCACCAGCAGTCGAGGGAGTAGTTACGAGCAGTACTTC,CATSSRGSSYEQYF
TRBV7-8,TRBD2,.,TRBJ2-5,TGTGCCAGCAGCTCCCGCCGGACTAGCGGGGGCCAAGAGACCCAGTACTTC,CASSSRRTSGGQETQYF
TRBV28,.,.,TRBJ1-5,TGTGCCAGCAGTCCAGGAGGGATAGTGGAGAATCAGCCCCAGCATTTT,CASSPGGIVENQPQHF
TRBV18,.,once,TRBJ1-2,TGTGCCAGCTCACCCACAACCCACGGGGTTCGATGGGGCTACACCTTC,CASSPTTHGVRWGYTF
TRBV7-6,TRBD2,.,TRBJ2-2,TGTGCCAGCAGCCAAAGCGGGGGTTTAACCGGGGAGCTGTTTTTT,CASSQSGGLTGELFF
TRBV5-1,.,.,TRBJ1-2,TGCGCCAGCAGCTCTGGTGTGACAGCGTTTACAAACTATGGCTACACCTTC,CASSSGVTAFTNYGYTF
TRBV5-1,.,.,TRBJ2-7,TGCGCCAGCAGCCCGGACAGACTAACCACCTACGAGCAGTACTTC,CASSPDRLTTYEQYF
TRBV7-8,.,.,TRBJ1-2,TGTGCCAGCAGCTTATGGGAGGAGGGCTACACCTTC,CASSLWEEGYTF
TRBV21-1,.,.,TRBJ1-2,TGTGCCAGCAGCCCCTCGAGGACAGGGCTCTATGGCTACACCTTC,CASSPSRTGLYGYTF
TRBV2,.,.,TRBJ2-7,TGTGCCAGCAGTGCCTACCATTACGAGCAGTACTTC,CASSAYHYEQYF
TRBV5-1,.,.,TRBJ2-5,TGCGCCAGCAGCTTGGCCAGAGGGAAAGAGACCCAGTACTTC,CASSLARGKETQYF
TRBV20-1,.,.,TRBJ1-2,TGCAGTGGGGGAGATAACTATGGCTACACCTTC,CSGGDNYGYTF
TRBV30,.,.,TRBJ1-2,TGTGCCTGGGACGACAGTCCCTACTATGGCTACACCTTC,CAWDDSPYYGYTF
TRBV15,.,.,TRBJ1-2,TGTGCCACCAGCAGATCGACAGGAGTTAACTATGGCTACACCTTC,CATSRSTGVNYGYTF
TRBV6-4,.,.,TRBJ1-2,TGTGCCAGCAGTGACTCCGACGGGGGGGGAGGCTACACCTTC,CASSDSDGGGGYTF
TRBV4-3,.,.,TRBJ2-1,TGCGCCAGCAGCCCACCAGGGTACAATGAGCAGTTCTTC,CASSPPGYNEQFF
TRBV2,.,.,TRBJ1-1,TGTGCCAGCAGGGGAGCGGGGTGGTTGGTCACTGAAGCTTTCTTT,CASRGAGWLVTEAFF
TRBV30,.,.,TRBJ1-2,TGTGCCTGGAGTCCCCCCCGAGTCTTTAACTATGGCTACACCTTC,CAWSPPRVFNYGYTF
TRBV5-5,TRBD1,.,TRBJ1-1,TGTGCCAGCAGCCCGGGACAGGTGCTGGGCACTGAAGCTTTCTTT,CASSPGQVLGTEAFF
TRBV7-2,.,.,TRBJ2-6,TGTGCCAGCAGCTTAGTCGGCAACGTCCTGACTTTC,CASSLVGNVLTF
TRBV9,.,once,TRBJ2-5,TGTGCCAGCAGCGTAGGAGGGGGGGCCTCCGAGACCCAGTACTTC,CASSVGGGASETQYF
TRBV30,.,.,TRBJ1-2,TGTGCCTACCAAAGCGTCCGGGAGGAGGGCTATGGCTACACCTTC,CAYQSVREEGYGYTF
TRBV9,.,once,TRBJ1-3,TGTGCCAGCAGCGTAGACAGCTCTGGAAACACCATATATTTT,CASSVDSSGNTIYF
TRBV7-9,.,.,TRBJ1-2,TGTGCCAGCAGCAGGGGGGGGTCGGATGGCTACACCTTC,CASSRGGSDGYTF
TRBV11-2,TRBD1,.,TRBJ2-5,TGTGCCAGCAGCCCACAGGGGGAGACCCAGTACTTC,CASSPQGETQYF
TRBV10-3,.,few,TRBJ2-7,TGTGCCATCAGAGGACAGAACTACGAGCAGTACTTC,CAIRGQNYEQYF
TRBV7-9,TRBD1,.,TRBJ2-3,TGTGCCAGCAGCCAGCCCTACAGGGGAGATACGCAGTATTTT,CASSQPYRGDTQYF
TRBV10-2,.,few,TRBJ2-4,TGCGCCAGCAGTGACCAGGGGAACATTCAGTACTTC,CASSDQGNIQYF
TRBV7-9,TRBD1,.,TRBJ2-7,TGTGCCAGCAGGGCCGACAGGGCACCCTACGAGCAGTACTTC,CASRADRAPYEQYF
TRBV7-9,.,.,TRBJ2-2,TGTGCCAGCAGCTTTAGCCAGGGGAAGACCGGGGAGCTGTTTTTT,CASSFSQGKTGELFF
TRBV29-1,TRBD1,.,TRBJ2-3,TGCAGCGTTGACCGGGACAGGGCAAGGAATACGCAGTATTTT,CSVDRDRARNTQYF
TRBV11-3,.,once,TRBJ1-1,TGTGCCAGCAGCTTGGGCCCTGGCACTGAAGCTTTCTTT,CASSLGPGTEAFF
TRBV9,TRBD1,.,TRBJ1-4,TGTGCCAGCAGCGCACGGGACAGCCGCACTGAAAAACTGTTTTTT,CASSARDSRTEKLFF
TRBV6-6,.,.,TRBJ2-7,TGTGCCAGCAGTTACCCAGCAACCGGACAGTACTACGAGCAGTACTTC,CASSYPATGQYYEQYF